This T cell receptor (beta chain) was obtained from a study of technical replicates of blood from several donors. V lost 4 bases and J lost 4; bases outside the gene matches: 3. The CDR3 has 13 amino acids. The V gene's germline CDR1 is SNHLY and CDR2 FYNNEI. Data came from immunoSEQ multiplex PCR; TCRdb stores just in-frame clones and leaves some out. The table lists about 80,000 clones, 95% to 98% of them singletons. The V and J genes are TRBV2 and TRBJ1-2; 7 bases line up with TRBD1. The material sequenced was T cells isolated from PBMCs. This TCR derives from a human donor in good health. CDR3 residues: CASSGGGSYGYTF. CDR3 coding DNA: TGTGCCAGCAGTGGAGGGGGCAGCTATGGCTACACCTTC. Drawing the rest from reference TRBV2 and TRBJ1-2, the complete variable domain is EPEVTQTPSHQVTQMGQEVILRCVPISNHLYFYWYRQILGQKVEFLVSFYNNEISEKSEIFDDQFSVERPDGSNFTLKIRSTKLEDSAMYFCASSGGGSYGYTFGSGTRLTVV.